The following is a TCR beta chain sequence with its context. The data derive from a study of blood T cell repertoires in COVID-19. The method was immunoSEQ multiplex PCR; TCRdb's version includes in-frame clones alone and lacks a portion of them. The sample holds around 280,000 clones, approximately 86% seen once. V shed 5 bases, J shed 7 bases, and the junction held 7 bases outside the gene matches. There are 13 residues in the CDR3. This chain connects TRBV12-3 or TRBV12-4 to TRBJ1-1, with 7 bases lining up with TRBD1. This TCR derives from a man aged 65 to 79 with acute or convalescent COVID-19. The specimen was peripheral blood. The CDR3 is CASSLRGQLEAFF. The DNA for the CDR3 is TGTGCCAGCAGTCTCCGGGGACAGCTTGAAGCTTTCTTT.